A single sample is the source of the 18 T cell receptor beta chains below, sequenced in a study of blood T cell repertoires in COVID-19. Repertoires were generated with immunoSEQ multiplex PCR, while TCRdb's copy carries only in-frame clones and drops some. The sample lists roughly 200,000 clones, 85% to 90% occurring once. The sample comprised PBMCs or T cells enriched from blood (not recorded which). The origin of the receptors is a man younger than 45 who had recovered from COVID-19.

The J gene is TRBJ1-5, the V gene TRBV5-1, with D perhaps matching TRBD1 (6 bases). Germline CDR1 reads SGHRS; CDR2 reads YFSETQ. The CDR3 is 15 amino acids. V was shortened by 2 bases and J by 2 bases, with 11 bases between the two germline ends. CDR3 nucleotides: TGCGCCAGCAGCTTAATACCAGGGGGCAATCAGCCCCAGCATTTT. It codes for CASSLIPGGNQPQHF.

CDR3: CAWRSGQGAPFENEQFF. The CDR3 region has the DNA TGTGCCTGGAGGTCGGGACAGGGGGCACCTTTTGAAAATGAGCAGTTCTTC. The J gene is TRBJ2-1, the V gene TRBV30; 12 nucleotides line up with TRBD1. The V gene end was trimmed by 3 bases and the J gene end by 7 bases; junction bases not matched to a gene: 13. The germline gives CDR1 GTSNPN, CDR2 SVGIG (reference sequence). The CDR3 length is 17 residues.

The rearrangement joins TRBV10-1 to TRBJ1-4, with D perhaps TRBD1 (6 bases). Germline V gene lookup returns CDR1 WNHNN and CDR2 SYGVQD (reference sequence). Trimming took off 3 bases at V and 8 bases at J, with 16 bases between the two ends. The CDR3 has 15 amino acids. As DNA, the CDR3 is TGCGCCAGCAGTGAAAGCACAGGGAAAGGAGAAAAACTGTTTTTT. This translates into CASSESTGKGEKLFF.

Concerning this clone itself: Other DNA sequences in this sample translate to the same CDR3. The V call is TRBV25-1, the J call TRBJ1-1, with 7 bases fitting TRBD1. The CDR3 is 14 amino acids. V gave up 6 bases and J gave up 0 bases; unmatched junction bases: 4. Per the germline V gene, CDR1 is MGHDK and CDR2 is SYGVNS. The CDR3 coding sequence is TGTGCCAGCAGAGAGACAGGGTTGAACACTGAAGCTTTCTTT. It yields the protein CASRETGLNTEAFF.

The chain is built from TRBV30 and TRBJ2-7; no definite D call. Germline CDR1 reads GTSNPN; CDR2 reads SVGIG (reference sequence). This CDR3 is built from 11 residues. Trimming stripped 0 bases from V and 6 bases from J, with 6 bases between. CDR3 DNA sequence: TGTGCCTGGAGTGTGCAGGTCGAGCAGTACTTC. Translated: CAWSVQVEQYF.

This clone has just one count. The chain has TRBV30 and TRBJ2-6, with D perhaps matching TRBD1 (6 bases). Germline V gene sequence: CDR1 GTSNPN, CDR2 SVGIG (reference sequence). V shed 5 bases and J shed 2 bases, with 10 bases lying between them. This CDR3 is built from 14 residues. The CDR3 nucleotides read TGTGCCTGGGAAACAGGGACTGGGGCCAACGTCCTGACTTTC. Its protein is CAWETGTGANVLTF.

V and J are TRBV30 and TRBJ2-3; D is unclear. From germline, CDR1 is GTSNPN and CDR2 SVGIG (reference sequence). The CDR3 loop spans 14 amino acids. Trimming took off 4 bases at V and 1 base at J, with 12 bases between the two ends. CDR3 amino acids: CAWIRPEGTDTQYF. In nucleotides, the CDR3 is TGTGCCTGGATTCGGCCTGAGGGCACAGATACGCAGTATTTT. The complete variable domain, with remaining parts taken from reference TRBV30 and TRBJ2-3, reads SQTIHQWPATLVQPVGSPLSLECTVEGTSNPNLYWYRQAAGRGLQLLFYSVGIGQISSEVPQNLSASRPQDRQFILSSKKLLLSDSGFYLCAWIRPEGTDTQYFGPGTRLTVL.

This chain joins TRBV9 and TRBJ2-1, with 9 positions matching TRBD1. Germline values: CDR1 SGDLS, CDR2 YYNGEE. This CDR3 region has 15 residues. Losses at the gene ends were 0 bases for V and 9 bases for J; bases not matched to a gene: 7. CDR3 sequence: CASSVEGQGISEQFF. DNA for the CDR3: TGTGCCAGCAGCGTAGAAGGACAGGGGATCTCTGAGCAGTTCTTC.

The CDR3 loop is CAIREGQGRTGELFF. The CDR3 bases are TGTGCCATCAGGGAAGGACAGGGGCGCACCGGGGAGCTGTTTTTT. The V call is TRBV10-3, the J call TRBJ2-2, with TRBD1 matching over 9 bases. The J segment lost 4 bases and the V segment lost 6 bases, leaving 6 bases of the junction unmatched. CDR1 is ENHRY and CDR2 is SYGVKD in the germline V gene. This CDR3 has 15 residues.

This chain links TRBV7-2 with TRBJ2-7; possibly TRBD2 for D (5 bases). Trimming left V 2 bases short and J 2 bases short, with 13 bases between. The germline CDR1 and CDR2 sequences are SGHTA and FQGNSA. This CDR3 has 15 residues. DNA for the CDR3: TGTGCCAGCAGCTTACAAACCGGGGTGACCTACGAGCAGTACTTC. This codes for CASSLQTGVTYEQYF. Full variable domain (missing parts from reference TRBV7-2 and TRBJ2-7): GAGVSQSPSNKVTEKGKDVELRCDPISGHTALYWYRQSLGQGLEFLIYFQGNSAPDKSGLPSDRFSAERTGGSVSTLTIQRTQQEDSAVYLCASSLQTGVTYEQYFGPGTRLTVT.

The chain couples TRBV25-1 to TRBJ1-2, with a possible D match to TRBD1 (6 bases). The CDR3 consists of 13 residues. The germline V gene encodes CDR1 MGHDK and CDR2 SYGVNS. V lost 3 bases and J lost 7, with 12 bases in between. The CDR3 spells CASSEQGKGGYTF. DNA of the CDR3: TGTGCCAGCAGTGAGCAGGGGAAGGGTGGCTACACCTTC.

The gene calls are TRBV18 and TRBJ2-5; tentative D call: TRBD2 (6 bases). CDR1 is KGHSH and CDR2 is LQKENI in the germline V gene. The V end was cut by 2 bases, the J end by 0 bases, with 10 bases between. The CDR3 loop spans 15 amino acids. CDR3 coding DNA: TGTGCCAGCTCACCATTGCCGGGAGACCAAGAGACCCAGTACTTC. Its protein is CASSPLPGDQETQYF.

The CDR3 DNA reads as TGTGCCAGCAGCCAAGTCTTCCTAGTGTCTAACAATGAGCAGTTCTTC. The encoded protein is CASSQVFLVSNNEQFF. The chain has TRBV14 and TRBJ2-1; no clear D. Germline CDR1 is SGHDN and CDR2 is FVKESK. This CDR3 comprises 16 residues. The V gene lost 1 base and the J gene lost 5 bases, with 15 bases spanning the gap. Using reference TRBV14 and TRBJ2-1 for the parts outside the CDR3, the full variable domain is EAGVTQFPSHSVIEKGQTVTLRCDPISGHDNLYWYRRVMGKEIKFLLHFVKESKQDESGMPNNRFLAERTGGTYSTLKVQPAELEDSGVYFCASSQVFLVSNNEQFFGPGTRLTVL.

This clone was counted between two and nine times. The CDR3 loop reads CASSGQGHTGELFF. The CDR3 bases are TGTGCCAGTAGTGGACAGGGACACACCGGGGAGCTGTTTTTT. V usage is TRBV19 and J usage is TRBJ2-2; 8 nucleotides match TRBD1. Per germline, CDR1 LNHDA and CDR2 SQIVND (reference sequence). The trim removed 5 bases at V and 3 bases at J, leaving 2 bases unmatched. The CDR3 contains 14 residues.

This clone occurred once. V and J are TRBV27 and TRBJ1-2, with D possibly matching TRBD1 (5 bases). Trimming left V 3 bases short and J 6 bases short, with 11 bases between. This CDR3 is built from 13 residues. Germline CDR1 MNHEY, CDR2 SMNVEV (reference sequence). The CDR3 bases are TGTGCCAGCAGTTTTGTATCAGGGAATGGCTACACCTTC. This codes for CASSFVSGNGYTF.

The J gene is TRBJ2-7, the V gene TRBV21-1; the D call in the table, TRBD1, was not verified against the DNA. TRBV21-1 is described as a pseudogene. The CDR3 is 14 amino acids. The CDR3 sequence: CASSKGRQYYEQYF. The CDR3 DNA reads TGTGCCAGCAGCAAAGGGCGACAGTACTACGAGCAGTACTTC.

V and J are TRBV29-1 and TRBJ1-4, with 7 positions matching TRBD1. The CDR3 contains 14 residues. CDR1 SQVTM and CDR2 ANQGSEA come from the germline V gene. V shed 8 bases and J 2 bases; nucleotides not matched to a gene: 8. In DNA form, the CDR3 reads TGCAGCATCAGGGGGACGGGCACTAATGAAAAACTGTTTTTT. Its protein product is CSIRGTGTNEKLFF.

V usage is TRBV27 and J usage is TRBJ2-7; D might be TRBD1 (5 bases). V lost 1 base, J lost 7 bases, and 26 bases lay in between. In germline, CDR1 is MNHEY, CDR2 SMNVEV (reference sequence). The CDR3 is made up of 18 amino acids. CDR3 sequence (DNA): TGTGCCAGCAGTTTATATAGTAAAATGGGGCAGGGATTAGGAGAGCAGTACTTC. This sequence encodes CASSLYSKMGQGLGEQYF.